This TCR beta chain was sequenced in a study of CD8+CD57+ T cells in acquired aplastic anemia. Study background: Healthy donor CD4+ cell samples had a mean of around 9.9 million reads.

Study-level points and caveats: Significance was not reached for CD8+ Simpson's diversity between patients and controls. It was found that some 30 CD8+ CDR3 sequences were shared between patients and controls.

The study profiled TCR beta VDJ and CDR3 using genomic DNA as template. TCRdb used MiXCR to reprocess the reads, holding one entry per CDR3 protein. Found here are roughly 81,000 distinct CDR3 sequences, approximately 46% of them singletons; the top ten hold over 50%. As to this clonotype: Its antigen is currently unknown.

Germline CDR1 and CDR2: LGHNT and FRNRAP. The CDR3 spans 14 residues. V was pared by 4 bases and J by 0 bases, with 2 bases of the junction left unmatched. The rearrangement joins TRBV12-5 to TRBJ1-2; 7 bases agree with TRBD1. The sequenced sample consisted of sorted CD4+, CD8+, or CD8+CD57+ T cells (not recorded which) from PBMCs. The receptor was isolated from a human donor in good health, serving as a control. CDR3 nucleotide sequence: TGTGCTAGTGGTTGGGGGACAGCTAACTATGGCTACACCTTC. It specifies CASGWGTANYGYTF.